This T cell receptor beta chain emerged from a study of T-cell memory formation after mild COVID-19. Between the trimmed V and J ends, which lost 2 bases and 3 bases, there was a span of 3 bases. The CDR3 extends over 13 amino acids. CDR1 is KGHDR, CDR2 SFDVKD, per germline. UMIs and sample barcodes were carried by the TCR alpha and TCR beta cDNA libraries that 5'RACE produced using constant-segment primers. TCRdb reprocessed the 5' RACE reads with MiXCR, giving one entry per CDR3 protein. The sample includes about 140,000 distinct CDR3 sequences, 13% to 15% of them seen just once. Source material: PBMCs or a T cell subset sorted from them (not recorded which). The genes are TRBV24-1 and TRBJ2-2; no definite D call. This receptor was taken from an adult woman who had mild COVID-19 (a few samples of this study predate the infection). Cell type and time point are not known. Here the CDR3 DNA reads TGTGCCACCAGTGATTCAGACACCGGGGAGCTGTTTTTT. This translates into CATSDSDTGELFF.